The T cell receptor beta chain under discussion was sequenced for a study of CD8+ T cells in alopecia areata. This CDR3 is 15 amino acids long. V gave up 7 bases and J gave up 6 bases; unmatched junction bases: 8. Germline CDR1 SNHLY, CDR2 FYNNEI. Comments on this clone: Its antigen is undetermined.

General study findings and limits: Compared with normal scalp, lesional scalp had higher clonality and more expanded CD8+ clones. Among the cells sequenced in scalp samples are also the resident alphabeta T cells of normal skin.

T lymphocytes (CD4+ and CD8+) were sorted from PBMCs. After isolation, RNA underwent reverse transcription to generate cDNA as the sequencing template. Sequenced by immunoSEQ multiplex PCR; TCRdb stores in-frame clones only, minus some. The table has 200,000 to 250,000 clones, roughly 57% seen once. The chain employs TRBV2 and TRBJ1-5; 11 nucleotides agree with TRBD1. This specimen was CD4+ T cells sorted from blood, taken at week 0. The clonotype comes from a human donor with alopecia areata. The CDR3 spells CASNDRDRGSQPQHF. Written as DNA, the CDR3 is TGTGCCAGCAATGATCGGGACAGGGGGAGTCAGCCCCAGCATTTT.